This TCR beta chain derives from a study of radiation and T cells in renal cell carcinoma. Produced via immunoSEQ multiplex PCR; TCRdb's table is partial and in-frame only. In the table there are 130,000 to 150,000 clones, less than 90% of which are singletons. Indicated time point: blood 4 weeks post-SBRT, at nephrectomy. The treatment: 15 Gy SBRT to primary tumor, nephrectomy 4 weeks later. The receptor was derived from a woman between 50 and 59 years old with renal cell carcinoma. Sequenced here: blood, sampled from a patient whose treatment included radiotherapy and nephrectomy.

CDR3 DNA: TGTGCCAGCAGCCACCGAGGGGGAACTAGCGGGAGGGCCTACGAGCAGTACTTC. As protein: CASSHRGGTSGRAYEQYF. V gene TRBV13 combines with J gene TRBJ2-7; 13 bases map to TRBD2. The CDR3 has 18 residues. The germline gives CDR1 PRHDT, CDR2 FYEKMQ (reference sequence). The V segment lost 5 bases and the J segment 2 bases; nucleotides outside the gene matches: 12.